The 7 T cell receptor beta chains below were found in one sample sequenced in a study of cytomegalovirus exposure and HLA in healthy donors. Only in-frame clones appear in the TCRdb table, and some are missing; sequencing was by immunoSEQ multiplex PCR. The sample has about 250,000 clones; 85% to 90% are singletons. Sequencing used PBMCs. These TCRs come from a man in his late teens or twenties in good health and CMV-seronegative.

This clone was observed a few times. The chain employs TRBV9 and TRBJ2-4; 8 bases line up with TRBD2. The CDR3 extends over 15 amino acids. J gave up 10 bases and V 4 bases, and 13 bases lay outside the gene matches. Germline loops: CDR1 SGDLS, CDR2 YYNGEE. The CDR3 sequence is CASSPRGSGEPIQYF. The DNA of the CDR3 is TGTGCCAGCAGCCCCCGGGGTAGCGGGGAACCAATTCAGTACTTC.

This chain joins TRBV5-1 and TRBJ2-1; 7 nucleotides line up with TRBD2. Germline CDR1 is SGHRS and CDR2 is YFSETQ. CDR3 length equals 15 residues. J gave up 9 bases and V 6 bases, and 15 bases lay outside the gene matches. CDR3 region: CASTPGLDQSCEQFF. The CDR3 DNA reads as TGCGCCAGCACCCCAGGACTAGATCAATCATGTGAGCAGTTCTTC.

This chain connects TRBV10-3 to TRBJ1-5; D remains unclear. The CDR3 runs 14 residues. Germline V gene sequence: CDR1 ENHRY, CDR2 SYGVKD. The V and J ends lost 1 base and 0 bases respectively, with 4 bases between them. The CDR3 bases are TGTGCCATCAGTGAGTATATTAGCAATCAGCCCCAGCATTTT. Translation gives CAISEYISNQPQHF.

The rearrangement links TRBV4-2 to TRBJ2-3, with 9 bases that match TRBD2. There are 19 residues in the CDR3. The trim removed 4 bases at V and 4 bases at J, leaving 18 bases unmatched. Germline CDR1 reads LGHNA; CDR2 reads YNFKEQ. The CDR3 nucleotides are TGTGCCAGCAGCCTCGGACCTAGCGGGAATCGGGGTTATGCAGATACGCAGTATTTT. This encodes CASSLGPSGNRGYADTQYF.

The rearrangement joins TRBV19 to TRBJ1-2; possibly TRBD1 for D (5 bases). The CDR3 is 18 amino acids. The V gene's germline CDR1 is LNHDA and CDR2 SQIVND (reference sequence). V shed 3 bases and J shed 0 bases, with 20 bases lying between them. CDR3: CASSMRRQTETPNYGYTF. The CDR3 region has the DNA TGTGCCAGTAGTATGCGTAGGCAGACAGAGACTCCTAACTATGGCTACACCTTC.

The CDR3 nucleotides are TGTGCCAGCAGCTCCGACAGGCGAGGGGTTTACGAGCAGTACTTC. Translated: CASSSDRRGVYEQYF. V gene TRBV11-2 combines with J gene TRBJ2-7; D might be TRBD1 (6 bases). Germline loops: CDR1 SGHAT, CDR2 FQNNGV. V shed 4 bases and J shed 4 bases, with 17 bases lying between them. The CDR3 runs 15 residues.

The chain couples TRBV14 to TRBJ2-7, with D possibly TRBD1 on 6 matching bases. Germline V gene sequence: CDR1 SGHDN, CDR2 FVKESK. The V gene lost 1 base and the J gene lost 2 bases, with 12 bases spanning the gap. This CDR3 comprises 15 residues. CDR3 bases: TGTGCCAGCAGCCAAGCGCAGGGGCGAACCTACGAGCAGTACTTC. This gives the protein CASSQAQGRTYEQYF.